This TCR beta chain derives from a study of blood T cell repertoires in COVID-19. Overall study context: The origin of the acute and convalescent COVID-19 samples was the United States, Italy and Spain. Nucleic acid was either cDNA or gDNA, and it came from T cells, B-cell-depleted T cells, or PBMCs.

As handled by the study authors: For nucleated cells, counts were estimated from reference gene primer amplification. Sequenced by immunoSEQ multiplex PCR; TCRdb stores in-frame clones only, minus some. V and J calls and clone size are given by that table; D and trimming were obtained from the DNA. The sample yields approximately 93,000 clones, roughly 89% seen once. This CDR3 is built from 14 residues. The germline CDR1 and CDR2 sequences are MDHEN and SYDVKM. Losses at the gene ends were 6 bases for V and 7 bases for J; bases not matched to a gene: 9. The TCR comes from a man aged 50 to 59 with active or convalescent COVID-19. This rearrangement joins TRBV28 to TRBJ2-7, with 10 bases fitting TRBD1. The sequenced sample consisted of peripheral blood. The CDR3 coding sequence is TGTGCCAGCAGCCCCGGGACAGGGGCTCGGGAGCAGTACTTC. Encoded protein: CASSPGTGAREQYF.